This T cell receptor (beta chain) was identified during a study of shared clonotypes between healthy human individuals. Across the study: There were three CD4 naive, three CD4 memory, two CD8 naive and one CD8 memory plates per donor. Notes on the study in general: Among donors, sharing of clonotypes was expected to be affected by sequencing depth.

The length of the CDR3 is 15 residues. V lost 5 bases, J lost 5 bases, and 16 bases lay in between. Germline V CDR1 and CDR2: MNHEY, SMNVEV (reference sequence). Assay used: immunoSEQ multiplex PCR; TCRdb lists only in-frame clones, some missing. Among around 2,000,000 clones, about 95% were seen once, and the ten largest hold 0.9% to 1.3%. Naive-designated CD8 cells lacked CD45RO, were positively enriched for CCR7, and omitted terminally differentiated effector memory CD45RA+ cells. Everyone who donated was a Caucasian adult who lived in Nashville, Tennessee. In regard to this clone: Its antigen is undetermined.

The rearrangement links TRBV27 to TRBJ2-1; weak D call: TRBD2 (5 bases). The source of this sequence is a man between 18 and 29 years old in good health. Material: naive CD8+ T cells sorted from blood. This chain's CDR3 is CASSPLGLLDNEQFF. The CDR3 coding sequence is TGTGCCAGCAGTCCACTAGGACTTCTCGACAATGAGCAGTTCTTC.